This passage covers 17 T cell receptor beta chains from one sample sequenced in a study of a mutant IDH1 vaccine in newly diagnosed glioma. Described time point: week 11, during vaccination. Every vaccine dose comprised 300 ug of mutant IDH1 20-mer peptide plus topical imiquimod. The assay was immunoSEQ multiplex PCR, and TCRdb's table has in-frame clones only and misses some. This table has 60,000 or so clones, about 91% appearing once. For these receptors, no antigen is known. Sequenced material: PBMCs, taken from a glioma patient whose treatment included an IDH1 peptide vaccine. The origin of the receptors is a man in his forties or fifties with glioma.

The CDR3 loop is CASSSGQARFEKLFF. DNA for the CDR3: TGTGCCAGCTCATCAGGACAGGCTCGGTTTGAAAAACTGTTTTTT. The rearrangement links TRBV18 to TRBJ1-4; 7 bases map to TRBD1. V was pared by 5 bases and J by 7 bases, with 10 bases of the junction left unmatched. This CDR3 is built from 15 residues. CDR1 and CDR2 (germline): KGHSH, LQKENI.

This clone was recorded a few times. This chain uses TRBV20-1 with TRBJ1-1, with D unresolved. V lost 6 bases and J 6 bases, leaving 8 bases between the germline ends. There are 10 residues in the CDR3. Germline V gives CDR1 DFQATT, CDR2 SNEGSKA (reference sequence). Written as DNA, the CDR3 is TGCAGTGCCGGTGGAGCTGAAGCTTTCTTT. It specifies CSAGGAEAFF.

CDR3 loop: CASSYGSSYNSPLHF. In DNA, the CDR3 is TGTGCCAGCAGTTACGGGAGCTCCTATAATTCACCCCTCCACTTT. The chain carries TRBV6-5 and TRBJ1-6, with D hard to call. Trimming left V 2 bases short and J 0 bases short, with 5 bases between. The CDR3 runs to 15 residues. Germline assignment: CDR1 MNHEY and CDR2 SVGAGI.

In DNA, the CDR3 is TGTGCCAGCAGCCCCAAAAGCGGCCCGGGTACGCAGTATTTT. This gives the protein CASSPKSGPGTQYF. The chain joins TRBV7-2 to TRBJ2-3; possible D gene TRBD2, 5 bases. The CDR3 totals 14 residues. Deletions cut 5 bases from V and 8 bases from J, with 17 bases between. CDR1 is SGHTA and CDR2 is FQGNSA in the germline V gene.

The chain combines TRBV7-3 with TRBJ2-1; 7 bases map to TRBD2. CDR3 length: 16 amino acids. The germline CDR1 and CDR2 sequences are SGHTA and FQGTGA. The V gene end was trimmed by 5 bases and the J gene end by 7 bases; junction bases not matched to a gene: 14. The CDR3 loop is CASSPSFAGVSNEQFF. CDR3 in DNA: TGTGCCAGCAGCCCCTCCTTTGCGGGGGTCTCAAATGAGCAGTTCTTC.

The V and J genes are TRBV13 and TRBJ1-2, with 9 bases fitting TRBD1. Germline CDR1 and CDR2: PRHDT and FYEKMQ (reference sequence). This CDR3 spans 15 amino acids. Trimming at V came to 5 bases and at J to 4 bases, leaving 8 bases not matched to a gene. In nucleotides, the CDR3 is TGTGCCAGCAGCCCTCCAGGGACAGGGAGCTATGGCTACACCTTC. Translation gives CASSPPGTGSYGYTF. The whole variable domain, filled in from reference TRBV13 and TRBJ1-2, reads AAGVIQSPRHLIKEKRETATLKCYPIPRHDTVYWYQQGPGQDPQFLISFYEKMQSDKGSIPDRFSAQQFSDYHSELNMSSLELGDSALYFCASSPPGTGSYGYTFGSGTRLTVV.

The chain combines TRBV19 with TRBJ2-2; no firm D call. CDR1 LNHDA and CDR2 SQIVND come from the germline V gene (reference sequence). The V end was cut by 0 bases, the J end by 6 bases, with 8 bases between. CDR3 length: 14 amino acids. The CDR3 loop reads CASSIDAGPGELFF. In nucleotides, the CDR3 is TGTGCCAGTAGTATAGATGCCGGGCCCGGGGAGCTGTTTTTT.

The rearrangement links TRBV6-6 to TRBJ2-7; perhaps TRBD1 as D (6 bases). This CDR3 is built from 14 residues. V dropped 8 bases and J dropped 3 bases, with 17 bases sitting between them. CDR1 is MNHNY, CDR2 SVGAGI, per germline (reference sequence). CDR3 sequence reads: CASGPGPQGYEQYF. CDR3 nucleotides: TGTGCCAGCGGGCCGGGCCCACAGGGCTACGAGCAGTACTTC.

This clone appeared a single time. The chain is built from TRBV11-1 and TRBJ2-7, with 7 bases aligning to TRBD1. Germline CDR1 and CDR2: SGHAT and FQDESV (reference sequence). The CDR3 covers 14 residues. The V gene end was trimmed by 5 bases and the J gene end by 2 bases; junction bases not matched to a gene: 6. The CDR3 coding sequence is TGTGCCAGCAGCGCCCGACAGGGACCCTACGAGCAGTACGTC. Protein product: CASSARQGPYEQYV.

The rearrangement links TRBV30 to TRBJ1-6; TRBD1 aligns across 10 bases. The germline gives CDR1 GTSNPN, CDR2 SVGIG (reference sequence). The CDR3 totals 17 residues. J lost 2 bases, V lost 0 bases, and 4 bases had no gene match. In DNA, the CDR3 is TGTGCCTGGAGTGTACGCGGACAGGGGGCCTATAATTCACCCCTCCACTTT. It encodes CAWSVRGQGAYNSPLHF. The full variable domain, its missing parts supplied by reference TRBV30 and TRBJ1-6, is SQTIHQWPATLVQPVGSPLSLECTVEGTSNPNLYWYRQAAGRGLQLLFYSVGIGQISSEVPQNLSASRPQDRQFILSSKKLLLSDSGFYLCAWSVRGQGAYNSPLHFGNGTRLTVT.

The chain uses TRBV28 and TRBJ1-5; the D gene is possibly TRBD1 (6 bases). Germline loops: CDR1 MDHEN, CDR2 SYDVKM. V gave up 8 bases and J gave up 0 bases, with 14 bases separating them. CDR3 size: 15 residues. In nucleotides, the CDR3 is TGTGCCAGCTCCAGGGGCCATTATAGCAATCAGCCCCAGCATTTT. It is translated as CASSRGHYSNQPQHF.

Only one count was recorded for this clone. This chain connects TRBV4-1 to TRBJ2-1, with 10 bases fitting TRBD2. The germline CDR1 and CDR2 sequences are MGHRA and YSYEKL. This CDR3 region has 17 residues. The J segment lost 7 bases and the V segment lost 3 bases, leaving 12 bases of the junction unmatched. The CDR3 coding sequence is TGCGCCAGCAGCCAGGTTCCGGGGCTAGCGGGAGAGAATGAGCAGTTCTTC. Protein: CASSQVPGLAGENEQFF.

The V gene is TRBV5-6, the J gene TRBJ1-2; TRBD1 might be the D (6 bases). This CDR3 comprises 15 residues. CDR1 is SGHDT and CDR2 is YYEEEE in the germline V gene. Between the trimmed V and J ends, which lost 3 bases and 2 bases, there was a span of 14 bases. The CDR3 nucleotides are TGTGCCAGCAGCTCCCCCGGGAGGGGGAACTATGGCTACACCTTC. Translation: CASSSPGRGNYGYTF.

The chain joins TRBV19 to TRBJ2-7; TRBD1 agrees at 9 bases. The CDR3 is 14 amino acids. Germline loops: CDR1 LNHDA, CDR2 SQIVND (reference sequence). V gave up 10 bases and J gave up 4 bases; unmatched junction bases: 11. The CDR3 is CATKSRGQGYEQYF. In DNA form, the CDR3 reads TGTGCCACCAAATCGCGGGGACAGGGTTACGAGCAGTACTTC.

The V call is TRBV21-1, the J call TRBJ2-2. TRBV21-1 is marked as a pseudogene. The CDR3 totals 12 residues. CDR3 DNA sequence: TGTGCCAGCACCGATCCTACCGGGGAGCTGTTTTTT. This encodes CASTDPTGELFF.

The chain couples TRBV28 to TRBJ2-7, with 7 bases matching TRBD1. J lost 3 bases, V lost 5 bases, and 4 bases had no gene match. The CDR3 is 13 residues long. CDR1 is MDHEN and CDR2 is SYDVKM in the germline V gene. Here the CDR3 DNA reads TGTGCCAGCAGTCTCAGGACAGGCTACGAGCAGTACTTC. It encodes CASSLRTGYEQYF. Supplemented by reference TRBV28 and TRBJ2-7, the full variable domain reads DVKVTQSSRYLVKRTGEKVFLECVQDMDHENMFWYRQDPGLGLRLIYFSYDVKMKEKGDIPEGYSVSREKKERFSLILESASTNQTSMYLCASSLRTGYEQYFGPGTRLTVT.

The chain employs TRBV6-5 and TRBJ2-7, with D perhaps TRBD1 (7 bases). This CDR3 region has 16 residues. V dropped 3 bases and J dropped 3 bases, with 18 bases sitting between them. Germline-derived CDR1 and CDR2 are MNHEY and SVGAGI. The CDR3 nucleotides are TGTGCCAGCAGTTATACTCGGGGGACAGTCCTCTACGAGCAGTACGTC. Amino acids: CASSYTRGTVLYEQYV.